Below, one T cell receptor beta chain is given with its context. The sample is drawn from a study of shared clonotypes between healthy human individuals. It was CD45RO-negative cells, positively selected for CCR7, that made up naive CD8 cells, with terminally differentiated effector memory CD45RA+ cells excluded. Method: immunoSEQ multiplex PCR; TCRdb's copy keeps in-frame clones and lacks some. The sample contains some 740,000 clones, 80% to 95% of which appear only once. The clonotype originates from a man younger than 45 in good health. The material sequenced was naive CD8+ T cells sorted from blood.

The CDR3 here is CASSQLQGAAGNTIYF. The CDR3 DNA is TGCGCCAGCAGCCAACTACAGGGGGCTGCAGGAAACACCATATATTTT. The V call is TRBV4-1, the J call TRBJ1-3, with TRBD1 matching 9 bases. CDR3 length: 16 amino acids. With 2 bases clipped from V and 4 bases from J, the junction kept 6 bases outside the gene matches. Germline CDR1 MGHRA, CDR2 YSYEKL.